One T cell receptor (beta chain) is described in this entry. No antigen is known for it. Relative to the germline gene, one junction end is altered; a read error may explain this. The record originates from a study of tumor and adjacent non-tumor tissue in lung cancer. About the research overall: Patients comprised about a dozen adenocarcinoma, a couple of squamous cell carcinoma and 1 small cell lung cancer.

TCRbeta libraries were built with three rounds of nested PCR, modified from ARM-PCR. TCRdb re-derived calls from the multiplex PCR reads in MiXCR, one entry per CDR3 protein. The table has tens of thousands of distinct CDR3 sequences, less than 85% seen once. RNA was extracted from bulk tissue without any cell sorting. This non-tumor lung sample came from over 3 cm beyond the tumor edge. Study-level findings and limits: Tumor tissue had significantly higher TCR diversity than normal lung.

This CDR3 comprises 15 residues. In germline, CDR1 is SGHNT, CDR2 YYREEE (reference sequence). This TCR came from a man between 65 and 79 years old with non-small cell lung cancer. The sequencing input was distant non-tumor lung tissue. This sequence joins TRBV5-4 and TRBJ2-1; D call uncertain. CDR3 DNA sequence: TGTACAAGCAGCTTTTCATCCCAGATGAGCAATGAGCACTTCTTC. This gives the protein CTSSFSSQMSNEHFF.